The sequence of this T cell receptor (beta chain) was determined in a study of T cell repertoires in cytomegalovirus infection. As for the study in general: Through public TCR beta signatures, both CMV infection and matching HLA type were indicated.

Study outcomes and limitations: Carriage of CMV together with the relevant HLA was identifiable through cumulative public TCR beta family frequency.

The V end lost 5 bases, the J end lost 4 bases, and 15 bases lay between the germline ends. The CDR3 is 15 residues long. Germline lookup yields CDR1 SEHNR and CDR2 FQNEAQ (reference sequence). TCRdb used MiXCR to reprocess the reads, holding one entry per CDR3 protein. This sample yields about 260,000 distinct CDR3 sequences, of which approximately 9.1% are seen a single time; over 12% belongs to the top ten. Concerning this clonotype itself: Its antigen is currently unknown.

Material for sequencing was PBMCs. The chain links TRBV7-9 to TRBJ1-5; D is unclear. The clonotype comes from a human donor in good health (CMV status not recorded). Some clones in this sample may be carry-over from other donors' samples. In nucleotides, the CDR3 is TGTGCCAGCAGCGCGGACCACGGGGAAAATCAGCCCCAGCATTTT. Its translation: CASSADHGENQPQHF.